A selection of T cell receptor beta chains follows, all from one sample in a study of blood T cell repertoires in COVID-19. The protocol was immunoSEQ multiplex PCR, while the TCRdb copy is restricted to in-frame clones and leaves out a portion. The table includes about 210,000 clones, about 91% detected once. The sample consisted of peripheral blood. The receptors were sampled from a woman aged 40 to 50 with acute or convalescent COVID-19. Both conserved end residues are trimmed from each CDR3. A D gene is named only where the DNA matches it firmly.

v_call: TRBV18
d_call: NA
j_call: TRBJ1-1
cdr3_aa: ASSPDGGGNTEAF

v_call: TRBV15
d_call: NA
j_call: TRBJ1-2
cdr3_aa: ATSRDASGYT

v_call: TRBV7-9
d_call: NA
j_call: TRBJ1-5
cdr3_aa: ASAAGGSNSNQPQH

v_call: TRBV6-1
d_call: TRBD1
j_call: TRBJ1-3
cdr3_aa: ASSDSDRAGNTIY

v_call: TRBV13
d_call: NA
j_call: TRBJ2-5
cdr3_aa: ASSLAGRQETQY

v_call: TRBV6-6
d_call: NA
j_call: TRBJ1-1
cdr3_aa: ASSYSSVSAGQGAF

v_call: TRBV19
d_call: NA
j_call: TRBJ1-5
cdr3_aa: ASSLGGWGGGQPQH

v_call: TRBV11-3
d_call: NA
j_call: TRBJ2-3
cdr3_aa: ASSFRSGGHTDTQY

v_call: TRBV10-1
d_call: NA
j_call: TRBJ2-5
cdr3_aa: ASSIGGVETQY

v_call: TRBV5-1
d_call: TRBD1
j_call: TRBJ2-3
cdr3_aa: ASSSGTGFATDTQY

v_call: TRBV5-4
d_call: TRBD1
j_call: TRBJ1-1
cdr3_aa: ASSSGGVETLIGAF

v_call: TRBV19
d_call: NA
j_call: TRBJ1-5
cdr3_aa: ASFASRRGGSNQPQH

v_call: TRBV30
d_call: NA
j_call: TRBJ1-6
cdr3_aa: ATLGTYPYSPLH

v_call: TRBV6-6
d_call: NA
j_call: TRBJ1-3
cdr3_aa: ASSYPDTIY

v_call: TRBV9
d_call: NA
j_call: TRBJ2-1
cdr3_aa: ASSPWSSYNEQF

v_call: TRBV25-1
d_call: TRBD2
j_call: TRBJ2-1
cdr3_aa: ASSEYGRGGPNNEQF

v_call: TRBV19
d_call: TRBD1
j_call: TRBJ1-3
cdr3_aa: ASERDRVDGTIY

v_call: TRBV2
d_call: NA
j_call: TRBJ1-6
cdr3_aa: ASSVQGIGSPLH

v_call: TRBV19
d_call: NA
j_call: TRBJ1-3
cdr3_aa: ASSIGGAGNTIY

v_call: TRBV19
d_call: NA
j_call: TRBJ1-6
cdr3_aa: ASSIEPPGSRNSPLH

v_call: TRBV7-7
d_call: TRBD1
j_call: TRBJ1-5
cdr3_aa: ASSLWDRSSGQPQH

v_call: TRBV29-1
d_call: NA
j_call: TRBJ1-1
cdr3_aa: SVESGNTEAF

v_call: TRBV9
d_call: NA
j_call: TRBJ1-1
cdr3_aa: ASSVSGSEAF

v_call: TRBV10-1
d_call: NA
j_call: TRBJ1-1
cdr3_aa: ASSESRVSTEAF

v_call: TRBV10-3
d_call: TRBD1
j_call: TRBJ1-2
cdr3_aa: AISANTGAGGYT

v_call: TRBV24-1
d_call: NA
j_call: TRBJ1-1
cdr3_aa: ATRVRGVEAF

v_call: TRBV25-1
d_call: NA
j_call: TRBJ1-2
cdr3_aa: ASSEWGGAGNGYT

v_call: TRBV4-1
d_call: TRBD1
j_call: TRBJ2-5
cdr3_aa: ASSYPDRDQETQY

v_call: TRBV11-2
d_call: NA
j_call: TRBJ1-2
cdr3_aa: ASSPGHRGYT

v_call: TRBV14
d_call: NA
j_call: TRBJ1-2
cdr3_aa: ASSQGRTSGVFYRNYGYT

v_call: TRBV10-2
d_call: TRBD2
j_call: TRBJ2-3
cdr3_aa: ASAAMTGQRTSGGGATDTQY

v_call: TRBV25-1
d_call: NA
j_call: TRBJ1-2
cdr3_aa: ASSEPAGGEGT

v_call: TRBV4-1
d_call: NA
j_call: TRBJ2-2
cdr3_aa: ASSQESGLVYTGELF

v_call: TRBV10-2
d_call: NA
j_call: TRBJ2-2
cdr3_aa: ASRVQGAGELF

v_call: TRBV14
d_call: TRBD2
j_call: TRBJ2-2
cdr3_aa: ASSQDGTSGVASGELF

v_call: TRBV7-6
d_call: TRBD2
j_call: TRBJ2-3
cdr3_aa: ASSRRVAGGADTQY

v_call: TRBV4-2
d_call: NA
j_call: TRBJ1-2
cdr3_aa: ASSQDWAESYGYT

v_call: TRBV6-1
d_call: TRBD2
j_call: TRBJ2-1
cdr3_aa: ASSESGGIVEQF

v_call: TRBV11-2
d_call: NA
j_call: TRBJ1-2
cdr3_aa: ASSLEASGGGLYGYT

v_call: TRBV24-1
d_call: NA
j_call: TRBJ2-1
cdr3_aa: ATSDLNAGAYNEQF

v_call: TRBV9
d_call: NA
j_call: TRBJ1-2
cdr3_aa: ASSVSRAYGYT

v_call: TRBV11-2
d_call: TRBD1
j_call: TRBJ1-2
cdr3_aa: ASRYHQGAGGYT

v_call: TRBV11-3
d_call: TRBD2
j_call: TRBJ2-5
cdr3_aa: ASSLAGDQETQY

v_call: TRBV3-1/TRBV3-2
d_call: TRBD2
j_call: TRBJ2-1
cdr3_aa: ASSQGTSAVNEQF

v_call: TRBV6-6
d_call: NA
j_call: TRBJ1-6
cdr3_aa: ASSRQDSSSSYNSPLH

v_call: TRBV6-6
d_call: NA
j_call: TRBJ1-1
cdr3_aa: ASSSSEAF

v_call: TRBV9
d_call: TRBD2
j_call: TRBJ2-3
cdr3_aa: ASSVTGTSGVTQY

v_call: TRBV13
d_call: TRBD1
j_call: TRBJ1-6
cdr3_aa: ASSLGLDRGSNSPLH

v_call: TRBV12-3/TRBV12-4
d_call: NA
j_call: TRBJ2-4
cdr3_aa: ASSLLQSDIQY

v_call: TRBV11-2
d_call: NA
j_call: TRBJ2-5
cdr3_aa: ASSLGSVRETQY

v_call: TRBV2
d_call: TRBD2
j_call: TRBJ2-1
cdr3_aa: ASSSSGGWYNEQF

v_call: TRBV30
d_call: NA
j_call: TRBJ2-3
cdr3_aa: AWTKVDTQY

v_call: TRBV19
d_call: TRBD1
j_call: TRBJ1-5
cdr3_aa: ASLDRGYSNQPQH

v_call: TRBV5-6
d_call: NA
j_call: TRBJ2-1
cdr3_aa: ASSWTVQVGTYNEQF

v_call: TRBV5-6
d_call: TRBD1
j_call: TRBJ2-5
cdr3_aa: ASSSTRDRLETQY

v_call: TRBV30
d_call: NA
j_call: TRBJ2-3
cdr3_aa: AWTETEKTSTDTQY

v_call: TRBV2
d_call: NA
j_call: TRBJ2-1
cdr3_aa: ASSTRGTGEQF